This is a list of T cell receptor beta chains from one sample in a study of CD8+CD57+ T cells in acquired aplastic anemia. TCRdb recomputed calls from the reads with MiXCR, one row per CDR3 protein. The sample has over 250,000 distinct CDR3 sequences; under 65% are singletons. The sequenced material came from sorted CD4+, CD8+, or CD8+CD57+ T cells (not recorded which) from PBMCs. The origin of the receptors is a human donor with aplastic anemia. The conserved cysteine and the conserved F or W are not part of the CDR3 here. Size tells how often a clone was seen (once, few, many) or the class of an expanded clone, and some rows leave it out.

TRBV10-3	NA	AISDGQGAKETQY
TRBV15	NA	ATSSQGNNYGYT
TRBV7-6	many	ASSLMGEQY
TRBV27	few	ASAENPNYGYT
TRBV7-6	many	ASSRVGGTNEKLF
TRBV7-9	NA	ASSLVAKGGLF
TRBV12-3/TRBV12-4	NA	ASSLETVNEQY
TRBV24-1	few	ATSDRYEQY
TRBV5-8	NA	ASSVGLAGGGVYEQF
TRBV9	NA	ASSFGQGGREQY
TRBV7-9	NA	ASSLAGRGTSGMRGEQY
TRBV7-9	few	ASSFSGANTGELF
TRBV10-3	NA	AISDSQSTSYEQY
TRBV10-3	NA	AISVGTGPRRRLEAQC
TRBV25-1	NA	ASGRGGDYGYI
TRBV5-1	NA	ASNRQLAGADTQY
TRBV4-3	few	ASSQGGWGLSYEQY
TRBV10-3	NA	AIRQTGDSQPQH
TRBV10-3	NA	AISGKVDRTYEQY
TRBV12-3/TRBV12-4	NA	ASSLGRESPLH
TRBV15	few	ATSSPGVGYT
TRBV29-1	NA	SVVGGPETQY
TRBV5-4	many	ASSLDAGGRRTQY
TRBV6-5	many	ASSPPGRLREQY
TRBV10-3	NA	AISCSGLLYEQY
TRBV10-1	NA	ASSDRGGVHEQF
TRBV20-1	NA	SARESGEKLF
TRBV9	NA	ASSESPGYSPLH
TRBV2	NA	ASSAVFYEQY
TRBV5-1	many	ASSVDGNEKLF
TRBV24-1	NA	ATSPAGTSASTDTQY
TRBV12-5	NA	ASSLGTTGQPQH
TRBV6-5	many	ASSPPGYNEQF
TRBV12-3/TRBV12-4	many	ASNSGTSGGEQF
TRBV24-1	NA	ATRQGISEQY
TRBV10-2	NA	ASSSKRGPPTDTQY
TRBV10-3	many	AISASGRPTGELF
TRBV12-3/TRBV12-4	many	ASSSPDSYEQY
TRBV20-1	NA	SARSPDGVGKAF
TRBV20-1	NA	SAAPLADRLRDEQF
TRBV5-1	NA	ASSLGLAGGPHYEQY
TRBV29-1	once	SVDPTGSTGTGELF
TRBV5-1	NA	ASSWGTGEQF
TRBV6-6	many	ASSYRRVNTEAF
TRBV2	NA	ASKFGGVYGYT
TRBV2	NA	ASSGRRNSYNSPLH
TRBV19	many	ASSMSVAGGQETQY
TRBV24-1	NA	ALGTSGGVEQF
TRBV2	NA	ARAYGGTSTDTQY
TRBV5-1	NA	ASSLEFGEDEQF
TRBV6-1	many	ASTGAYNSPLH
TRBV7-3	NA	ASSPTGGRYEQY
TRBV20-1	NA	SATRESGAF
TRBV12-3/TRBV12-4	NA	ASSLRGTSTGELF
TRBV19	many	ASSIAGATHVLFYGYT